The clone carrying this T cell receptor beta chain was recorded many times. Its cognate antigen is unknown. This sample is part of a study of T cell repertoires in cytomegalovirus infection. Overall study: Public signatures in TCR beta pointed to CMV infection and matching HLA type.

The CDR3 length is 16 residues. V lost 5 bases and J 0 bases, leaving 11 bases between the germline ends. Looked up from germline, CDR1 is SGHTA and CDR2 is FQGNSA. Whole-study results and caveats: Dominating the ex vivo response were HLA-C-restricted CMV-specific TCR beta clonotypes. Pooled public TCR beta family frequency picked out CMV carriers with the relevant HLA.

From the reads, TCRdb called clonotypes with MiXCR, one entry per CDR3 protein. The sample records about 250,000 distinct CDR3 sequences, 12% being singletons. Sequenced input: PBMCs. The chain is built from TRBV7-2 and TRBJ2-6, with a tentative D call TRBD1 (5 bases). This TCR came from a human donor in good health (CMV status not recorded). Some clones in this sample may be carry-over from other donors' samples. CDR3 sequence reads: CASSRLQGSGANVLTF. As DNA, the CDR3 is TGTGCCAGCAGCCGTCTCCAGGGCTCTGGGGCCAACGTCCTGACTTTC.